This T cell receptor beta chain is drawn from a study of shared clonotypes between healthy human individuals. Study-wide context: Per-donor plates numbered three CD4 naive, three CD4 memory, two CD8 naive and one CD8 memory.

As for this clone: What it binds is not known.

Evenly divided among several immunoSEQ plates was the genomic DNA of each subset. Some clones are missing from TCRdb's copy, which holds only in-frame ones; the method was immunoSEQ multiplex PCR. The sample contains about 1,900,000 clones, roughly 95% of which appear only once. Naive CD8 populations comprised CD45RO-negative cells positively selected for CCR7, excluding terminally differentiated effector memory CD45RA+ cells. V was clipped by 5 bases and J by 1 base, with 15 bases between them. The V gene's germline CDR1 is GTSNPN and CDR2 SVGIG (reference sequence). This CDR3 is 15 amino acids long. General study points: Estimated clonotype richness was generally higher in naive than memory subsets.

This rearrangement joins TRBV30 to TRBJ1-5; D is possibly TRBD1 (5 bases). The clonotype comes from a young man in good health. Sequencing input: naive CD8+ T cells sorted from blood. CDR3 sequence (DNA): TGTGCCTGGGGCGGGGGGGGAAGCAGCAATCAGCCCCAGCATTTT. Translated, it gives CAWGGGGSSNQPQHF. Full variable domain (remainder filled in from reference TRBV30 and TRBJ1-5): SQTIHQWPATLVQPVGSPLSLECTVEGTSNPNLYWYRQAAGRGLQLLFYSVGIGQISSEVPQNLSASRPQDRQFILSSKKLLLSDSGFYLCAWGGGGSSNQPQHFGDGTRLSIL.